These T cell receptor beta chains were read from a single sample in a study of T cells in Graves' hyperthyroidism and ophthalmopathy. In TCRdb, the multiplex PCR reads were re-called with MiXCR into one record per CDR3 protein. The sample shows a few hundred thousand distinct CDR3 sequences, more than 12% of them seen only once. The source material was blood. These receptors were taken from a woman in her thirties or forties with Graves' hyperthyroidism that later progressed to Graves' ophthalmopathy. Both conserved end residues are part of each CDR3. D genes are given only for firm matches. Where a row states a size, it is once, few, many or the class of an expanded clone; other rows omit it.

v_call	j_call	clone_size	d_call	cdr3_aa	cdr3_nt
TRBV30	TRBJ1-5	-	-	CAWSRGGGLNQPQHF	TGTGCCTGGTCCAGGGGTGGTGGGCTCAATCAGCCCCAGCATTTT
TRBV28	TRBJ1-5	many	-	CASSFRSRVHNQPQHF	TGTGCCAGCAGTTTTCGGTCCAGGGTCCACAATCAGCCCCAGCATTTT
TRBV5-6	TRBJ2-1	-	-	CASSLLVGASSYNEQFF	TGTGCCAGCAGCCTCCTTGTTGGAGCGAGCTCCTACAATGAGCAGTTCTTC
TRBV5-1	TRBJ2-3	many	-	CARRQGRRTDTQYF	TGCGCCAGACGGCAGGGACGGCGCACAGATACGCAGTATTTT
TRBV5-1	TRBJ2-2	many	TRBD2	CASSLGKLAANTGELFF	TGCGCCAGCAGCCTGGGGAAGCTAGCGGCGAACACCGGGGAGCTGTTTTTT
TRBV6-1	TRBJ1-5	few	-	CASSESGQPQHF	TGTGCCAGCAGTGAAAGTGGACAGCCCCAGCATTTT
TRBV5-1	TRBJ2-7	many	-	CASSLGGEPYEQYF	TGCGCCAGCAGCTTGGGGGGGGAACCCTACGAGCAGTACTTC
TRBV7-3	TRBJ1-3	-	-	CASSLTQGSNTIYF	TGTGCCAGCAGCTTAACACAGGGCTCGAACACCATATATTTT
TRBV20-1	TRBJ1-1	few	-	CSARLGTEAFF	TGCAGTGCTAGGCTGGGGACTGAAGCTTTCTTT
TRBV2	TRBJ2-1	many	-	CASSPTLLNEQFF	TGTGCCAGCAGTCCCACCTTACTCAATGAGCAGTTCTTC
TRBV11-2	TRBJ1-2	-	-	CASSPKRGAAINYGYTF	TGTGCCAGCAGCCCTAAACGGGGGGCAGCAATTAACTATGGCTACACCTTC
TRBV7-2	TRBJ2-1	many	-	CASSLNHGADYNEQFF	TGTGCCAGCAGCTTAAATCATGGGGCTGACTACAATGAGCAGTTCTTC
TRBV28	TRBJ1-5	-	-	CASSLLLGPLHEPQHF	TGTGCCAGCAGTCTCTTGCTGGGCCCCCTACATGAGCCCCAGCATTTT
TRBV19	TRBJ1-2	many	-	CAPVPTGHGYTF	TGTGCACCAGTACCTACCGGGCATGGCTACACCTTC
TRBV20-1	TRBJ2-1	few	-	CSASQGSYNEQFF	TGCAGTGCTAGCCAGGGTTCCTACAATGAGCAGTTCTTC
TRBV20-1	TRBJ2-5	-	-	CSARGSFGPETQYF	TGCAGTGCTAGAGGGAGCTTTGGACCAGAGACCCAGTACTTC
TRBV19	TRBJ2-1	few	TRBD1	CASSSLGTGGSYNEQFF	TGTGCCAGTAGTTCTCTTGGGACAGGGGGCTCCTACAATGAGCAGTTCTTC
TRBV19	TRBJ2-1	few	TRBD2	CASSRGAFSRASGVHNEQFF	TGTGCCAGTAGCAGGGGGGCCTTTTCTAGGGCTAGCGGGGTACACAATGAGCAGTTCTTC
TRBV3-1	TRBJ2-7	many	-	CASSASYEQYF	TGTGCCAGCAGCGCCTCCTACGAGCAGTACTTC
TRBV7-9	TRBJ2-1	many	-	CASSPAGEQFF	TGTGCCAGCAGCCCCGCGGGAGAGCAGTTCTTC
TRBV18	TRBJ2-1	many	TRBD1	CASSPRTGSVNEQFF	TGTGCCAGCTCACCTCGGACAGGGTCCGTCAATGAGCAGTTCTTC
TRBV19	TRBJ1-2	few	-	CASSTSGMGGGYTF	TGTGCCAGTAGTACCAGCGGTATGGGGGGTGGCTACACCTTC
TRBV6-6	TRBJ2-1	many	-	CASSYSKLGGEQFF	TGTGCCAGCAGTTACTCGAAACTAGGAGGTGAGCAGTTCTTC
TRBV28	TRBJ1-2	-	-	CASSLNPGSRLYGYTF	TGTGCCAGCAGCCTCAACCCAGGGAGTAGGTTATATGGCTACACCTTC
TRBV11-3	TRBJ1-3	-	-	CASSLRNSGNTIYF	TGTGCCAGCAGCCTAAGGAACTCTGGAAACACCATATATTTT
TRBV19	TRBJ2-6	many	-	CASNTGLAGANVLTF	TGTGCCAGCAATACGGGGTTGGCTGGGGCCAACGTCCTGACTTTC
TRBV6-5	TRBJ1-1	many	-	CASSYSFEAEAFF	TGTGCCAGCAGTTACTCTTTTGAGGCTGAAGCTTTCTTT
TRBV7-9	TRBJ2-3	-	-	CASSLGPSSAYSTDTQYF	TGTGCCAGCAGCTTAGGCCCCTCCTCCGCGTACAGCACAGATACGCAGTATTTT
TRBV28	TRBJ2-1	many	TRBD2	CASSLGASGRLEQFF	TGTGCCAGCAGTTTAGGGGCTAGCGGGAGGTTAGAGCAGTTCTTC
TRBV27	TRBJ2-1	many	-	CASSLSGGHMSSYNEQFF	TGTGCCAGCAGTTTATCAGGGGGACATATGAGCTCCTACAATGAGCAGTTCTTC
TRBV7-3	TRBJ2-1	few	-	CVSSLIPGGSSYNEQFF	TGTGTCAGCAGCTTAATTCCAGGCGGAAGCTCCTACAATGAGCAGTTCTTC
TRBV29-1	TRBJ2-5	few	-	CSVFTGIQETQYF	TGCAGCGTTTTTACAGGGATCCAAGAGACCCAGTACTTC
TRBV25-1	TRBJ2-2	-	-	CASSESVGRGTGEPFF	-
TRBV7-3	TRBJ2-1	few	TRBD2	CASSLLAGVNNEQFF	TGTGCCAGCAGCTTACTAGCGGGAGTAAATAATGAGCAGTTCTTC
TRBV20-1	TRBJ1-2	-	-	CSARDYSGALNYGYTF	TGCAGTGCTAGAGATTACTCAGGGGCGCTTAACTATGGCTACACCTTC
TRBV27	TRBJ2-5	many	-	CASSYRGLQGETQYF	TGTGCCAGCAGTTACCGGGGACTCCAGGGGGAGACCCAGTACTTC
TRBV18	TRBJ2-1	many	TRBD2	CASSLETSGSVDEQFF	TGTGCCAGCTCACTTGAAACTAGCGGGAGTGTTGATGAGCAGTTCTTC
TRBV5-6	TRBJ2-5	few	-	CASSFLWTAQETQYF	-
TRBV27	TRBJ1-1	many	-	CASKVIPLGTEAFF	TGTGCCAGCAAGGTTATACCGCTGGGCACTGAAGCTTTCTTT
TRBV12-3/TRBV12-4	TRBJ1-1	many	-	CASRITGRNEAFF	TGTGCCAGCAGAATCACAGGGAGGAATGAAGCTTTCTTT
TRBV3-1	TRBJ2-3	many	-	CASSQNFAQAVDTQYF	TGTGCCAGCAGCCAAAACTTCGCCCAGGCGGTAGATACGCAGTATTTT
TRBV6-5	TRBJ2-1	medium-sized	-	CASSYSGTEQFF	TGTGCCAGCAGTTACTCCGGGACAGAGCAGTTCTTC